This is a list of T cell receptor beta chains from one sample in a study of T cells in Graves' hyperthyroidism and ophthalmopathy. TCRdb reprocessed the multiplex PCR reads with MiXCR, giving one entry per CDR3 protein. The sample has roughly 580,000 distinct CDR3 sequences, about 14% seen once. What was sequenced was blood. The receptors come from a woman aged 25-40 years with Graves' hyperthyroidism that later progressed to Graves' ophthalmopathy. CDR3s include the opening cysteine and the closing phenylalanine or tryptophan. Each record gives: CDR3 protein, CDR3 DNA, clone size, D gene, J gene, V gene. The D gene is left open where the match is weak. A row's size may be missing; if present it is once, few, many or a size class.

CDR3aa: CASWGAPEAFF
CDR3nt: TGTGCCAGCTGGGGGGCCCCTGAAGCTTTCTTT
abundance: -
d_gene: -
j_gene: TRBJ1-1
v_gene: TRBV6-1

CDR3aa: CATSPGMRTGGTDTQYF
CDR3nt: TGTGCCACCTCCCCTGGTATGAGGACGGGGGGCACAGATACGCAGTATTTT
abundance: many
d_gene: -
j_gene: TRBJ2-3
v_gene: TRBV24-1

CDR3aa: CASSVAGAGADTQYF
CDR3nt: TGTGCCAGCAGCGTAGCAGGAGCGGGAGCAGATACGCAGTATTTT
abundance: many
d_gene: TRBD2
j_gene: TRBJ2-3
v_gene: TRBV9

CDR3aa: CASSESVENSGGRNEQFF
CDR3nt: TGCGCCAGCAGTGAGTCCGTTGAGAATAGCGGAGGCCGCAATGAGCAGTTCTTC
abundance: -
d_gene: -
j_gene: TRBJ2-1
v_gene: TRBV10-1

CDR3aa: CSANPATSGIWNEQFF
CDR3nt: TGCAGTGCTAACCCTGCGACTAGCGGGATTTGGAATGAGCAGTTCTTC
abundance: -
d_gene: TRBD2
j_gene: TRBJ2-1
v_gene: TRBV20-1

CDR3aa: CASSTTGQGNQPQHF
CDR3nt: TGTGCCAGCAGCACCACCGGTCAGGGCAATCAGCCCCAGCATTTT
abundance: many
d_gene: -
j_gene: TRBJ1-5
v_gene: TRBV7-8

CDR3aa: CASSFLGAVNEQFF
CDR3nt: TGTGCCAGCAGTTTTTTAGGGGCCGTAAATGAGCAGTTCTTC
abundance: -
d_gene: -
j_gene: TRBJ2-1
v_gene: TRBV12-3/TRBV12-4

CDR3aa: CASSLQVSSSYEQYF
CDR3nt: TGTGCCAGCAGCCTACAGGTTTCCAGCTCCTACGAGCAGTACTTC
abundance: -
d_gene: -
j_gene: TRBJ2-7
v_gene: TRBV3-1

CDR3aa: CASSWTSRGYNEQFF
CDR3nt: TGTGCCAGCAGTTGGACTAGCCGCGGTTACAATGAGCAGTTCTTC
abundance: -
d_gene: TRBD2
j_gene: TRBJ2-1
v_gene: TRBV12-3/TRBV12-4

CDR3aa: CASSSETGSFEQYF
CDR3nt: TGTGCCAGCAGCTCAGAGACAGGGAGTTTCGAGCAGTACTTC
abundance: many
d_gene: TRBD1
j_gene: TRBJ2-7
v_gene: TRBV7-2

CDR3aa: CASSKAGQGAYEQYF
CDR3nt: TGTGCCAGCAGTAAAGCGGGACAGGGGGCCTACGAGCAGTACTTC
abundance: many
d_gene: TRBD1
j_gene: TRBJ2-7
v_gene: TRBV11-3

CDR3aa: CASSLLHPGQSYDGYTF
CDR3nt: TGTGCCAGCTCGCTTCTCCACCCGGGACAGAGCTATGATGGCTACACCTTC
abundance: -
d_gene: TRBD1
j_gene: TRBJ1-2
v_gene: TRBV18

CDR3aa: CASSPYSTDTQYF
CDR3nt: TGTGCCAGCAGTCCATATAGCACAGATACGCAGTATTTT
abundance: many
d_gene: -
j_gene: TRBJ2-3
v_gene: TRBV12-3/TRBV12-4

CDR3aa: CASSSPGNYEQYF
CDR3nt: TGTGCCAGCAGCTCGCCCGGGAACTACGAGCAGTACTTC
abundance: many
d_gene: -
j_gene: TRBJ2-7
v_gene: TRBV11-2

CDR3aa: CASSQDSVRGNTGELFF
CDR3nt: TGCGCCAGCAGCCAAGATTCGGTCCGGGGGAACACCGGGGAGCTGTTTTTT
abundance: -
d_gene: -
j_gene: TRBJ2-2
v_gene: TRBV4-1

CDR3aa: CASRPTGMDTQYF
CDR3nt: TGTGCCAGCAGACCGACAGGGATGGATACGCAGTATTTT
abundance: few
d_gene: TRBD1
j_gene: TRBJ2-3
v_gene: TRBV27

CDR3aa: CASSQLQTYEQYF
CDR3nt: TGCGCCAGCAGCCAATTACAGACCTACGAGCAGTACTTC
abundance: -
d_gene: -
j_gene: TRBJ2-7
v_gene: TRBV4-1